What follows are 14 T cell receptor beta chains derived from one specimen sequenced in a study of blood T cell repertoires in COVID-19. Using immunoSEQ multiplex PCR, the repertoire was profiled, and TCRdb retains in-frame clones only, with some absent. In the table there are around 250,000 clones, 88% of which are singletons. Material for sequencing was peripheral blood. These receptors were collected from a human donor in a cohort sampled during active COVID-19.

The genes are TRBV6-5 and TRBJ1-5, with TRBD1 as a possible D gene (6 bases). V lost 0 bases and J 9 bases, leaving 15 bases between the germline ends. Germline loops: CDR1 MNHEY, CDR2 SVGAGI. The CDR3 runs 15 residues. The CDR3 sequence is CASSYSIRGDGPQHF. The CDR3 nucleotides are TGTGCCAGCAGTTACTCGATCAGGGGCGATGGGCCCCAGCATTTT.

This chain connects TRBV15 to TRBJ1-2; no clear D. Between the trimmed V and J ends, which lost 0 bases and 0 bases, there was a span of 2 bases. Germline V gene lookup returns CDR1 LNHNV and CDR2 YYDKDF (reference sequence). CDR3 length equals 13 residues. DNA of the CDR3: TGTGCCACCAGCAGAGACACTAACTATGGCTACACCTTC. It specifies CATSRDTNYGYTF.

This clone was counted a few times. The V call is TRBV5-1, the J call TRBJ2-1; 8 nucleotides match TRBD2. The V gene end was trimmed by 2 bases and the J gene end by 5 bases; junction bases not matched to a gene: 3. The CDR3 runs to 14 residues. Germline CDR1 is SGHRS and CDR2 is YFSETQ. The CDR3 loop is CASSFAGGDNEQFF. The CDR3 DNA reads TGCGCCAGCAGCTTCGCGGGAGGCGACAATGAGCAGTTCTTC.

This chain uses TRBV4-1 with TRBJ1-2; 8 positions match TRBD1. The germline gives CDR1 MGHRA, CDR2 YSYEKL. V shed 4 bases and J 1 base; nucleotides not matched to a gene: 5. The CDR3 consists of 15 residues. The CDR3 region is CASSLNRGFNYGYTF. CDR3 DNA sequence: TGCGCCAGCAGCCTTAACAGGGGGTTTAACTATGGCTACACCTTC.

This chain connects TRBV7-9 to TRBJ1-2, with D uncertain. Germline-derived CDR1 and CDR2 are SEHNR and FQNEAQ (reference sequence). V lost 0 bases, J lost 4 bases, and 15 bases lay in between. The CDR3 length is 16 residues. CDR3 sequence: CASSLAAGYGGYGYTF. The CDR3, as DNA: TGTGCCAGCAGCTTAGCTGCGGGGTACGGTGGCTATGGCTACACCTTC.

The rearrangement links TRBV12-3 or TRBV12-4 to TRBJ2-2; D gene ambiguous. The germline V and J ends were trimmed by 2 bases and 5 bases, with 6 bases remaining between them. The CDR3 runs to 13 residues. For the CDR3, the DNA is TGTGCCAGCAGTTTATTCACAACCGGGGAGCTGTTTTTT. Encoded protein: CASSLFTTGELFF.

The chain combines TRBV6-6 with TRBJ2-7, with a weak D call TRBD1 (5 bases). This CDR3 contains 14 residues. V was shortened by 6 bases and J by 2 bases, with 14 bases between the two germline ends. Germline values: CDR1 MNHNY, CDR2 SVGAGI (reference sequence). CDR3 sequence reads: CASSQTTDAYEQYF. The CDR3, as DNA: TGTGCCAGCAGCCAGACGACAGATGCCTACGAGCAGTACTTC.

This chain links TRBV11-2 with TRBJ2-5; 9 bases match TRBD2. The CDR3 has 16 amino acids. V shed 4 bases, J shed 1 base, and the junction held 7 bases outside the gene matches. Germline-derived CDR1 and CDR2 are SGHAT and FQNNGV. CDR3 region: CASSSPGGGVQETQYF. CDR3 coding DNA: TGTGCCAGCAGCTCCCCTGGCGGGGGGGTCCAAGAGACCCAGTACTTC.

The CDR3 here is CASSPPGSFSYEQYF. CDR3 coding DNA: TGTGCCAGCAGCCCCCCGGGGAGTTTCTCCTACGAGCAGTACTTC. The V and J genes are TRBV5-5 and TRBJ2-7; perhaps TRBD2 as D (5 bases). Trimming removed 4 bases from V and 0 bases from J, with 14 bases in between. The CDR3 is 15 amino acids. The germline V gene encodes CDR1 SGHKS and CDR2 YYEKEE (reference sequence).

The chain links TRBV18 to TRBJ1-5; D not resolved. The germline V gene encodes CDR1 KGHSH and CDR2 LQKENI. The ends were cut back, 3 bases at V and 7 bases at J, with 13 bases in the middle. The CDR3 totals 14 residues. CDR3 residues: CASSPLVSEQPQHF. CDR3 coding DNA: TGTGCCAGCTCACCCTTGGTCTCAGAACAGCCCCAGCATTTT.

This chain links TRBV24-1 with TRBJ1-6; unclear D gene. The CDR3 sequence is 14 residues long. Germline assignment: CDR1 KGHDR and CDR2 SFDVKD. V lost 9 bases and J lost 8, with 16 bases in between. The CDR3, as DNA: TGTGCCACCCTACCCACCTTGAGGGATTCACCCCTCCACTTT. Protein sequence: CATLPTLRDSPLHF.

CDR3 protein: CASSENNWTGNYEQYF. The CDR3 DNA reads as TGTGCCAGCAGTGAAAACAATTGGACAGGAAACTACGAGCAGTACTTC. The rearrangement uses TRBV2 and TRBJ2-7; 7 nucleotides align to TRBD1. The CDR3 spans 16 residues. The V segment lost 2 bases and the J segment 3 bases; nucleotides outside the gene matches: 10. Germline V lookup: CDR1 SNHLY, CDR2 FYNNEI.

This rearrangement joins TRBV19 to TRBJ2-1; D gene ambiguous. Trimming stripped 5 bases from V and 6 bases from J, with 17 bases between. Germline V CDR1 and CDR2: LNHDA, SQIVND (reference sequence). CDR3 length: 15 residues. The CDR3 region is CASSVQRRSINEQFF. The CDR3 DNA is TGTGCCAGTAGTGTCCAGCGTCGGTCTATCAATGAGCAGTTCTTC.

This chain joins TRBV7-2 and TRBJ2-7; perhaps TRBD1 as D (5 bases). V was pared by 0 bases and J by 5 bases, with 14 bases between. Germline V gene data show CDR1 as SGHTA and CDR2 as FQGNSA. The CDR3 has 15 residues. The CDR3 reads CASSLARQGTHEQYF. DNA for the CDR3: TGTGCCAGCAGCTTAGCTCGTCAGGGTACCCACGAGCAGTACTTC.